The next 8 T cell receptor beta chains were all read from a single sample in a study of PD-1 blockade in classical Hodgkin lymphoma. Time point defined: cycle 4 day 1 (C4D1), after less than 7 weeks of nivolumab. Each of the patients experienced relapse following autologous stem cell transplantation, and their brentuximab vedotin exposure differed. Profiled with immunoSEQ multiplex PCR; TCRdb holds only in-frame clones, not every one. The sample has 25,000 to 40,000 clones, about four fifths seen once; the top ten hold 17%. The specimen comprised peripheral blood mononuclear cells (PBMCs), sampled before the fourth cycle of nivolumab. The receptor set was obtained from a human donor with classical Hodgkin lymphoma.

The chain couples TRBV5-4 to TRBJ1-1; 8 bases fit TRBD1. The CDR3 length is 14 residues. J was trimmed by 1 base and V by 5 bases; bases with no gene match: 4. Germline assignment: CDR1 SGHNT and CDR2 YYREEE (reference sequence). In DNA form, the CDR3 reads TGTGCCAGCAGGGTAGACAGGGGGAACACTGAAGCTTTCTTT. Its protein is CASRVDRGNTEAFF.

This chain uses TRBV11-2 with TRBJ2-1; TRBD2 aligns across 7 bases. CDR3 length: 15 residues. After removal of 3 bases from V and 4 bases from J, the junction contained 6 bases not matched to a gene. Germline-derived CDR1 and CDR2 are SGHAT and FQNNGV. The CDR3 region is CASSLGLAAYNEQFF. DNA of the CDR3: TGTGCCAGCAGCTTGGGGCTAGCGGCTTACAATGAGCAGTTCTTC. Filled out from reference TRBV11-2 and TRBJ2-1, the complete variable domain reads EAGVAQSPRYKIIEKRQSVAFWCNPISGHATLYWYQQILGQGPKLLIQFQNNGVVDDSQLPKDRFSAERLKGVDSTLKIQPAKLEDSAVYLCASSLGLAAYNEQFFGPGTRLTVL.

The chain uses TRBV27 and TRBJ2-2; D gene ambiguous. This CDR3 contains 13 residues. CDR1 and CDR2 (germline): MNHEY, SMNVEV (reference sequence). Trimming removed 2 bases at V and 7 bases at J, with 8 bases between. The CDR3: CASSLHAIGELFF. The CDR3 DNA is TGTGCCAGCAGTTTACATGCGATCGGGGAGCTGTTTTTT.

The chain is built from TRBV14 and TRBJ2-1, with D perhaps matching TRBD2 (6 bases). The CDR3 runs 17 residues. V was clipped by 1 base and J by 3 bases, with 16 bases between them. Germline CDR1 reads SGHDN; CDR2 reads FVKESK. The CDR3 region has the DNA TGTGCCAGCAGCCAAGGTCCCGGGACTGACTTCTACAATGAGCAGTTCTTC. This gives the protein CASSQGPGTDFYNEQFF.

This chain links TRBV23-1 with TRBJ2-2; D ambiguous. TRBV23-1 is flagged as an ORF with uncertain function. V gave up 0 bases and J gave up 3 bases, with 20 bases separating them. The CDR3 loop spans 19 amino acids. The CDR3 DNA sequence: TGCGCCAGCAGTCAATCGGTAGGATCTGCCCGGTTTTACACCGGGGAGCTGTTTTTT. This gives the protein CASSQSVGSARFYTGELFF.

This sequence joins TRBV5-4 and TRBJ2-2, with TRBD1 as a possible D gene (6 bases). Germline CDR1 reads SGHNT; CDR2 reads YYREEE (reference sequence). The CDR3 length is 15 residues. With 4 bases removed from V and 5 bases from J, the gap between germline ends came to 15 bases. CDR3 DNA: TGTGCCAGCAGCACATGGACAGTACGGACCGGGGAGCTGTTTTTT. Translating it yields CASSTWTVRTGELFF.

V usage is TRBV4-3 and J usage is TRBJ2-3, with TRBD1 matching 8 bases. The length of the CDR3 is 18 residues. With V trimmed by 1 base and J by 5 bases, 14 bases remained unmatched. Germline CDR1 and CDR2: LGHNA and YSLEER. This chain's CDR3 is CASSQARRGRGPVDTQYF. For the CDR3, the DNA is TGCGCCAGCAGCCAAGCCCGCCGGGGCAGGGGGCCCGTAGATACGCAGTATTTT.

This chain connects TRBV27 to TRBJ1-1; D is perhaps TRBD1 (5 bases). Trimming pared 6 bases from V and 4 bases from J, leaving 12 bases between. This CDR3 is 13 amino acids long. Per germline, CDR1 MNHEY and CDR2 SMNVEV (reference sequence). CDR3 bases: TGTGCCAGCAGAGGAGGTGGGGGCACTGAAGCTTTCTTT. Translating it yields CASRGGGGTEAFF.